A selection of T cell receptor beta chains follows, all from one sample in a study of patients and donors after allogeneic stem cell transplantation. TCRdb called the RT-PCR reads again in MiXCR, with one record for every CDR3 protein. The repertoire holds 25,000 to 35,000 distinct CDR3 sequences, with almost 7% as singletons. Sequencing was done on a sample of blood, either unsorted or a sorted T cell fraction (not recorded which). These receptors originate from a human donor who was either an allogeneic HSCT recipient or a stem cell or donor lymphocyte infusion donor (not recorded which). It is not recorded whose cells these are; they may come from a transplant donor. Both conserved end residues are part of each CDR3. The D gene is left open where the match is weak. Clone size is stated in some rows and not others, as once, few, many or a class when expanded.

D gene	J gene	V gene	clone size	CDR3 DNA	CDR3 protein
.	TRBJ1-2	TRBV6-1	many	TGTGCCAGCAGTGAATTAAGTCTCAGGGTGGGCGGCTACACCTTC	CASSELSLRVGGYTF
.	TRBJ2-1	TRBV18	.	TGTGCCAGCTCACCTTCACAGGGAGGATACAATGAGCAGTTCTTC	CASSPSQGGYNEQFF
.	TRBJ1-5	TRBV18	many	TGTGCCAGCTCACCGGGAGTAAGCAATCAGCCCCAGCATTTT	CASSPGVSNQPQHF
TRBD2	TRBJ2-3	TRBV9	many	TGTGCCAGCAGCGTAGCCGGGAGGACAGATACGCAGTATTTT	CASSVAGRTDTQYF
TRBD2	TRBJ2-1	TRBV7-6	.	TGTGCCAGCAGCTTAGATCGGACTAGCAGGATTCTCTTC	CASSLDRTSRILF
.	TRBJ1-6	TRBV28	many	TGTGCCAGCAGTTTATACAATTCACCCCTCCACTTT	CASSLYNSPLHF
.	TRBJ2-4	TRBV3-1	.	TGTGCCAGCAGTTACCAAGGGATAGCCAAAAACATTCAGTACTTC	CASSYQGIAKNIQYF
.	TRBJ2-7	TRBV6-5	many	TGTGCCAGCAGTTACGTTGATTCCTACGAGCAGTACTTC	CASSYVDSYEQYF
.	TRBJ2-6	TRBV7-2	many	TGTGCCAGCAGCTGGGGGTTCTCTGGGGCCAACGTCCTGACTTTC	CASSWGFSGANVLTF
.	TRBJ2-1	TRBV12-3/TRBV12-4	many	TGTGCCAGCACCTCGCATAATGAGCAGTTCTTC	CASTSHNEQFF
.	TRBJ1-1	TRBV4-2	many	TGTGCCAGCAGCCAAGGGGTCTTGGCAGGCGAAGCTTTCTTT	CASSQGVLAGEAFF
TRBD2	TRBJ2-1	TRBV9	.	TGTGCCAGCAGCCCCCTGGCGGGAGGGCATGAGCAGTTCTTC	CASSPLAGGHEQFF
.	TRBJ2-5	TRBV20-1	.	TGCAGTGCCCAGTATGGGGGTAGGGAGACCCAGTACTTC	CSAQYGGRETQYF
.	TRBJ1-1	TRBV20-1	many	TGCAGTACCTACGGGGGCACTGAAGCTTTCTTT	CSTYGGTEAFF
.	TRBJ1-2	TRBV6-2/TRBV6-3	many	TGTGCCAGCAGTTACTCGAGGGTCACCAGGGCCTACTATGGCTACACCTTC	CASSYSRVTRAYYGYTF
.	TRBJ2-1	TRBV7-9	few	TGTGCCAGCAGCTTAGCCCGGGGGGCGGAGCAGTTCTTC	CASSLARGAEQFF
.	TRBJ2-7	TRBV20-1	few	TGCAGTGCTAGAGATCAGTCGAGTTCCTACGAGCAGTACTTC	CSARDQSSSYEQYF
TRBD2	TRBJ2-3	TRBV18	few	TGTGCCAGCTCACCAGAGGACACGGGAGGTGATACGCAGTATTTT	CASSPEDTGGDTQYF
.	TRBJ1-2	TRBV7-3	many	TGTGCCAGCAGCCTTAGGGATCACTATGGCTACACCTTC	CASSLRDHYGYTF
.	TRBJ2-2	TRBV9	.	TGTGCCAGCAGCGAATATGGGGGGACGAACACCGGGGAGCTGTTTTTT	CASSEYGGTNTGELFF
TRBD2	TRBJ2-1	TRBV7-3	.	TGTGCCAGCAGCTTGGGAGCGGGAACCTCCTACAATGAGCAGTTCTTC	CASSLGAGTSYNEQFF
.	TRBJ1-5	TRBV12-3/TRBV12-4	many	TGTGCCAGCAGTTTGGGAGGGGCTAATCAGCCCCAGCATTTT	CASSLGGANQPQHF
.	TRBJ2-7	TRBV14	many	TGTGCCAGCAGCCGCGTGCACAGCTCCTACGAGCAGTACTTC	CASSRVHSSYEQYF
.	TRBJ2-7	TRBV7-8	.	TGTGCCAGCAGCTTAGACCGGCCCTACGAGCAGTACTTC	CASSLDRPYEQYF
.	TRBJ1-6	TRBV27	many	TGTGCCAGCAGTAATCGGGCCAGCTCCTATAATTCACCCCTCCACTTT	CASSNRASSYNSPLHF
.	TRBJ2-3	TRBV29-1	many	TGCAGCGTCGACGAATGGACAGATACGCAGTATTTT	CSVDEWTDTQYF
.	TRBJ2-7	TRBV9	few	TGTGCCAGCAGCGGCCAGGGCGGACTAACCTACGAGCAGTACTTC	CASSGQGGLTYEQYF
.	TRBJ1-1	TRBV29-1	many	TGCAGCGTTCCCCCCCCCGGGACCCAGATGAACACTGAAGCTTTCTTT	CSVPPPGTQMNTEAFF